The next 13 T cell receptor beta chains were all read from a single sample in a study of response to subunit inactivated influenza vaccine. TCRdb ran MiXCR on the RT-PCR reads and lists one entry per CDR3 protein. The repertoire holds around 480,000 distinct CDR3 sequences, approximately 9.9% seen once, with over 9.5% in the top ten. The material sequenced was PBMCs from blood, taken about 40 days after vaccination. Source of these receptors: a man aged 50 or older who received an inactivated influenza vaccine.

This clonotype appeared a single time. V and J are TRBV7-8 and TRBJ2-1, with 15 bases identical to TRBD2. The CDR3 extends over 17 amino acids. Germline V gives CDR1 SGHVS, CDR2 FQNEAQ. The junction had 2 bases not matched to a gene; V was cut back by 4 bases and J by 1 base. The CDR3 nucleotides read TGTGCCAGCAGCTGGACTAGCGGGGGGGCTTCCTACAATGAGCAGTTCTTC. It translates to CASSWTSGGASYNEQFF.

This clonotype came up a few times. This chain links TRBV3-1 with TRBJ2-5, with 12 bases that match TRBD2. V shed 6 bases, J shed 4 bases, and the junction held 6 bases outside the gene matches. The CDR3 is made up of 15 amino acids. Germline V gene data show CDR1 as LGHDT and CDR2 as YNNKEL (reference sequence). The CDR3 spells CASSDGLAGSETQYF. The CDR3 nucleotides read TGTGCCAGCAGTGACGGACTAGCGGGATCAGAGACCCAGTACTTC.

This clonotype has at least ten counts. J is TRBJ1-2 and V is TRBV20-1; D uncertain. This CDR3 is 14 amino acids long. Germline CDR1 reads DFQATT; CDR2 reads SNEGSKA (reference sequence). V dropped 1 base and J dropped 2 bases, with 11 bases sitting between them. As DNA, the CDR3 is TGCAGTGCTAGAGCGTTAGGAGGAAACTATGGCTACACCTTC. Translating it yields CSARALGGNYGYTF.

In this sample, this clonotype turned up a few times. The gene calls are TRBV15 and TRBJ2-1; perhaps D is TRBD1 or TRBD2 (5 bases each). Germline assignment: CDR1 LNHNV and CDR2 YYDKDF (reference sequence). The length of the CDR3 is 13 residues. Trimming removed 3 bases at V and 10 bases at J, with 13 bases between. The CDR3 protein is CATSRPLGVEQFF. Here the CDR3 DNA reads TGTGCCACCAGCAGGCCCTTGGGGGTCGAGCAGTTCTTC. Based on the CDR3 plus reference TRBV15 and TRBJ2-1, the full variable domain is DAMVIQNPRYQVTQFGKPVTLSCSQTLNHNVMYWYQQKSSQAPKLLFHYYDKDFNNEADTPDNFQSRRPNTSFCFLDIRSPGLGDTAMYLCATSRPLGVEQFFGPGTRLTVL.

This clonotype turned up a few times. The CDR3: CARPQVCKGSNEQFF. The DNA for the CDR3 is TGTGCTAGACCACAGGTGTGTAAGGGGAGCAATGAGCAGTTCTTC. This sequence joins TRBV12-5 and TRBJ2-1; D possibly matches TRBD1 or TRBD2 (5 bases each). CDR3 size: 15 residues. Germline values: CDR1 LGHNT, CDR2 FRNRAP. The V gene lost 9 bases and the J gene lost 6 bases, with 21 bases spanning the gap.

The chain employs TRBV12-3 or TRBV12-4 and TRBJ1-1; a weak D match, TRBD1 (5 bases). Between the trimmed V and J ends, which lost 9 bases and 7 bases, there was a span of 18 bases. This CDR3 has 13 residues. DNA of the CDR3: TGTGCCAGTAAAGGACGGGACTTTGGTGAAGCTTTCTTT. It encodes CASKGRDFGEAFF.

Comments on this clonotype: A read error may explain this, as a much larger clone is one base away. This CDR3 is missing its conserved last phenylalanine or tryptophan, likely due to a read error. The chain recombines TRBV29-1 with TRBJ2-7; 7 bases align to TRBD1. The CDR3 runs 13 residues. Germline V gene sequence: CDR1 SQVTM, CDR2 ANQGSEA. V lost 4 bases and J lost 1; bases outside the gene matches: 4. CDR3 sequence reads: CSVVRQGSYEQYS. The CDR3 bases are TGCAGCGTTGTGAGACAGGGATCCTACGAGCAGTACTCC.

The genes are TRBV12-3 or TRBV12-4 and TRBJ1-5, with D unclear. The CDR3 has 13 residues. Trimming took 6 bases from V and 2 from J, leaving 8 bases between them. CDR3 nucleotides: TGTGCCAGCAGCCGTATTGGCAATCAGCCCCAGCATTTT. This translates into CASSRIGNQPQHF.

This clonotype was picked up a small number of times. The chain has TRBV28 and TRBJ2-3; maybe TRBD2 (6 bases). CDR1 is MDHEN, CDR2 SYDVKM, per germline. V was shortened by 6 bases and J by 4 bases, with 26 bases between the two germline ends. The CDR3 totals 18 residues. The CDR3 coding sequence is TGTGCCAGCAGCCCAAGCGTGGGCCTCGGGAGTCTCTCAGATACGCAGTATTTT. Residues: CASSPSVGLGSLSDTQYF.

This clonotype was counted at least ten times. As DNA, the CDR3 is TGTGCCAGCAGCCTTGACTTACAGCCGAACACTGAAGCTTTCTTT. It translates to CASSLDLQPNTEAFF. The chain employs TRBV14 and TRBJ1-1; D not resolved. The CDR3 is 15 residues long. Germline-derived CDR1 and CDR2 are SGHDN and FVKESK. The V and J ends lost 4 bases and 1 base respectively, with 13 bases between them.

This clonotype was seen more than once but under ten times. The chain uses TRBV7-2 and TRBJ1-2; weak D call: TRBD1 (5 bases). The CDR3 is made up of 13 amino acids. Germline loops: CDR1 SGHTA, CDR2 FQGNSA. V was trimmed by 9 bases and J by 6 bases, leaving 17 bases between them. The CDR3 DNA reads as TGTGCCAGTAACGCCGGGGGAAATAATGGCTACACCTTC. This gives the protein CASNAGGNNGYTF.

The chain combines TRBV5-1 with TRBJ2-3; D is perhaps TRBD1 or TRBD2 (6 bases each). The germline V gene encodes CDR1 SGHRS and CDR2 YFSETQ. The germline V and J ends were trimmed by 1 base and 2 bases, with 11 bases remaining between them. The CDR3 spans 15 residues. The CDR3 spells CASSLWGALTDTQYF. The CDR3 DNA follows: TGCGCCAGCAGCTTGTGGGGGGCTCTCACAGATACGCAGTATTTT.

This clonotype has just one count. The chain uses TRBV4-3 and TRBJ2-2; 8 nucleotides match TRBD1. The CDR3 contains 14 residues. Germline V gene sequence: CDR1 LGHNA, CDR2 YSLEER. After removal of 2 bases from V and 4 bases from J, the junction contained 0 bases not matched to a gene. The CDR3 loop is CASSQTGGTGELFF. CDR3 bases: TGCGCCAGCAGCCAAACAGGGGGCACCGGGGAGCTGTTTTTT.